The 12 T cell receptor beta chains listed next were all sequenced from one sample in a study of control samples from healthy donors and cancer patients. Clones were read by immunoSEQ multiplex PCR, and TCRdb kept only the in-frame ones, dropping some. Of about 82,000 clones detected, around 91% appear once; the ten largest clones hold more than 5.5%. The sample comprised blood. These TCRs come from a man in his forties or fifties in good health.

The V gene is TRBV4-3, the J gene TRBJ2-1; D remains ambiguous. Germline CDR1 and CDR2: LGHNA and YSLEER. V was trimmed by 0 bases and J by 7 bases, leaving 7 bases between them. The CDR3 sequence is 13 residues long. The DNA of the CDR3 is TGCGCCAGCAGCCAAGAAGGCTGGAATGAGCAGTTCTTC. It codes for CASSQEGWNEQFF.

This clone was observed once. The chain joins TRBV4-3 to TRBJ2-1; 8 bases line up with TRBD2. With 1 base clipped from V and 7 bases from J, the junction kept 9 bases outside the gene matches. The CDR3 spans 16 residues. Germline loops: CDR1 LGHNA, CDR2 YSLEER. CDR3: CASSQAAAGASNEQFF. Here the CDR3 DNA reads TGCGCCAGCAGCCAAGCGGCAGCGGGGGCGAGTAATGAGCAGTTCTTC.

V usage is TRBV3-1 (or the pseudogene TRBV3-2) and J usage is TRBJ2-5, with D unresolved. Deletions cut 1 base from V and 0 bases from J, with 6 bases between. Germline-derived CDR1 and CDR2 are LGHDT and YNNKEL (reference sequence). The CDR3 length is 14 residues. The CDR3 DNA follows: TGTGCCAGCAGCCAAGTGAGAAACCAAGAGACCCAGTACTTC. Translation gives CASSQVRNQETQYF.

The chain links TRBV6-2 or TRBV6-3 to TRBJ1-1, with D unresolved. The CDR3 spans 14 residues. From germline, CDR1 is MNHEY and CDR2 SVGEGT. Trimming left V 4 bases short and J 1 base short, with 10 bases between. The CDR3 DNA follows: TGTGCCAGCAGTTTCCGACGGGCGAACACTGAAGCTTTCTTT. This encodes CASSFRRANTEAFF.

The chain combines TRBV3-1 (or the pseudogene TRBV3-2) with TRBJ1-6; 10 positions agree with TRBD1. Germline V gene data show CDR1 as LGHDT and CDR2 as YNNKEL (reference sequence). The CDR3 length is 15 residues. The V segment lost 1 base and the J segment 10 bases; nucleotides outside the gene matches: 4. The CDR3 coding sequence is TGTGCCAGCAGCCAAGCGGGACAGGGGTACTCACCCCTCCACTTT. It yields the protein CASSQAGQGYSPLHF.

The chain carries TRBV7-9 and TRBJ1-5; D is undetermined. The CDR3 spans 12 residues. Germline lookup yields CDR1 SEHNR and CDR2 FQNEAQ (reference sequence). Between the trimmed V and J ends, which lost 2 bases and 1 base, there was a span of 0 bases. CDR3: CASSLSNQPQHF. The CDR3 coding sequence is TGTGCCAGCAGCTTAAGCAATCAGCCCCAGCATTTT.

This sequence joins TRBV18 and TRBJ1-2, with 10 positions matching TRBD1. The V and J ends lost 5 bases and 2 bases, in that order; junction bases with no gene match: 5. The CDR3 is 15 residues long. In germline, CDR1 is KGHSH, CDR2 LQKENI. The CDR3 is CASSIRTGGNYGYTF. The CDR3 region has the DNA TGTGCCAGCTCAATCCGGACAGGGGGGAACTATGGCTACACCTTC.

This clone appeared a few times. The chain is built from TRBV7-8 and TRBJ2-7, with 10 bases lining up with TRBD2. CDR3 size: 13 residues. The V gene's germline CDR1 is SGHVS and CDR2 FQNEAQ. J was trimmed by 6 bases and V by 3 bases; bases with no gene match: 2. DNA of the CDR3: TGTGCCAGCAGCTTGGGACTAGCGCTCGAGCAGTACTTC. It specifies CASSLGLALEQYF.

The chain recombines TRBV5-6 with TRBJ1-2; 8 bases are a match to TRBD1. The CDR3 runs 15 residues. Unmatched junction bases numbered 7, after V lost 2 bases and J lost 4 bases. Germline V gives CDR1 SGHDT, CDR2 YYEEEE. The CDR3 region is CASSFFTGGIYGYTF. As DNA, the CDR3 is TGTGCCAGCAGCTTTTTCACAGGGGGAATCTATGGCTACACCTTC.

The chain has TRBV18 and TRBJ1-1; 7 bases match TRBD1. CDR3 size: 14 residues. J was trimmed by 3 bases and V by 3 bases; bases with no gene match: 4. Germline V gives CDR1 KGHSH, CDR2 LQKENI. CDR3: CASSPRTGDTEAFF. CDR3 coding DNA: TGTGCCAGCTCACCTAGGACAGGCGACACTGAAGCTTTCTTT.

This clone was seen more than once but under ten times. The chain has TRBV27 and TRBJ1-4; TRBD1 matches 7 bases. Per the germline V gene, CDR1 is MNHEY and CDR2 is SMNVEV (reference sequence). J gave up 4 bases and V 2 bases, and 4 bases lay outside the gene matches. The CDR3 consists of 15 residues. The CDR3 nucleotides read TGTGCCAGCAGTTTAGAGGGACAGCTTAATGAAAAACTGTTTTTT. Translated: CASSLEGQLNEKLFF.

This clone was seen once. The gene calls are TRBV11-3 and TRBJ2-5; D call uncertain. Per germline, CDR1 SGHNT and CDR2 YENEEA. V dropped 4 bases and J dropped 5 bases, with 14 bases sitting between them. This CDR3 has 14 residues. For the CDR3, the DNA is TGTGCCAGCAGCTCTGGACCCGGTCGGGAGACCCAGTACTTC. This encodes CASSSGPGRETQYF. Full variable domain (rest looked up from reference TRBV11-3 and TRBJ2-5): EAGVVQSPRYKIIEKKQPVAFWCNPISGHNTLYWYLQNLGQGPELLIRYENEEAVDDSQLPKDRFSAERLKGVDSTLKIQPAELGDSAVYLCASSSGPGRETQYFGPGTRLLVL.